The sequence of this T cell receptor (beta chain) was determined in a study of low-dose radiotherapy and immunotherapy resistance in tumors. The germline V and J ends were trimmed by 4 bases and 2 bases, with 12 bases remaining between them. Germline assignment: CDR1 LGHDT and CDR2 YNNKEL (reference sequence). The CDR3 runs to 14 residues. First-strand cDNA used TRAV- and TRBV-specific primers, covering alpha and beta chains. The PCR that amplified TCRs ran for around 20 cycles, relying on a constant-region primer and a V-primer adapter. TCRdb passed the reads through MiXCR, listing each CDR3 protein once. The repertoire includes approximately 9,700 distinct CDR3 sequences, 35% to 50% of them detected once, and roughly 6.2% sits in the top ten. By share of the sample, this clonotype is medium-sized.

The chain recombines TRBV3-1 with TRBJ2-7, with a possible D match to TRBD2 (5 bases). This TCR was recovered from a human donor with advanced metastatic prostate, ovarian, gallbladder or colorectal cancer (not recorded which). This table probably holds off-target reads from a library built for another chain. CDR3 in amino acids: CASSLRAAAYEQYF. In DNA form, the CDR3 reads TGTGCCAGCAGCCTAAGAGCGGCAGCCTACGAGCAGTACTTC.